This TCR beta chain was observed in a study of shared clonotypes between healthy human individuals. Naive CD8 cells, CD45RO-negative and positively selected for CCR7, excluded terminally differentiated effector memory CD45RA+ cells. The CDR3 length is 13 residues. CDR1 is SGHDN, CDR2 FVKESK, per germline. The V gene lost 0 bases and the J gene lost 14 bases, with 14 bases spanning the gap. A remark on this clone: Its cognate antigen is unknown.

Measured with immunoSEQ multiplex PCR; TCRdb has only the in-frame clones, and not every one. The sample lists around 2.1 million clones; approximately 94% were seen once. General study points: The study sampled only blood, and tissue repertoires likely differ.

The rearrangement uses TRBV14 and TRBJ2-1; weak D call: TRBD2 (5 bases). This receptor was taken from a man between 18 and 35 years old in good health. Some clones in this sample may be carry-over from other donors' samples. What was sequenced was naive CD8+ T cells from PBMCs. CDR3 in DNA: TGTGCCAGCAGCCAAGATTCCGGGATTCGCAAGTTCTTC. This gives the protein CASSQDSGIRKFF.